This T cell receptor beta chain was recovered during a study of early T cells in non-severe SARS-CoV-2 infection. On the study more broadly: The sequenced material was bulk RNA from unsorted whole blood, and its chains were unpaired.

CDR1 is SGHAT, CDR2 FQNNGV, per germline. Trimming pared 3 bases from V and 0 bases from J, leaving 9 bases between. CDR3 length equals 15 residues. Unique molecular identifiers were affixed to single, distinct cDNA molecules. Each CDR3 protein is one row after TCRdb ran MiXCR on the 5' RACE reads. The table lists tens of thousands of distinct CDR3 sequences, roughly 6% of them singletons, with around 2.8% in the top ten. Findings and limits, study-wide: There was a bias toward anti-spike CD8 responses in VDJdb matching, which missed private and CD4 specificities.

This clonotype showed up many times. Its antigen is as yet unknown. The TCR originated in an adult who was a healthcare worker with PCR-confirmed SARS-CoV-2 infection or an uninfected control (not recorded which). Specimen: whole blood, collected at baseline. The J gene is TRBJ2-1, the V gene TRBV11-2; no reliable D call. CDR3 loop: CASSFSKASYNEQFF. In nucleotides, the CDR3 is TGTGCCAGCAGCTTTTCGAAGGCCTCCTACAATGAGCAGTTCTTC.